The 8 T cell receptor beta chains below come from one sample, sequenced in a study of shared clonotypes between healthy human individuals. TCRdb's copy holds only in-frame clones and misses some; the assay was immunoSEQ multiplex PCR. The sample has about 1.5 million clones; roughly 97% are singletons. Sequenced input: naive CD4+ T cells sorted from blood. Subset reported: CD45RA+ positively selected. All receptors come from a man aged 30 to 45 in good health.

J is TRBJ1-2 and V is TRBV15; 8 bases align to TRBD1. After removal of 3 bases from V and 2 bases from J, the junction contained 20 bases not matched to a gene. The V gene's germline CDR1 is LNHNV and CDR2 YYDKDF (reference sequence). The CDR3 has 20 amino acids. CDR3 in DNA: TGTGCCACCAGCAGCGCACCCCGCGCTATTCGGACAGGGCCGAACTATGGCTACACCTTC. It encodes CATSSAPRAIRTGPNYGYTF.

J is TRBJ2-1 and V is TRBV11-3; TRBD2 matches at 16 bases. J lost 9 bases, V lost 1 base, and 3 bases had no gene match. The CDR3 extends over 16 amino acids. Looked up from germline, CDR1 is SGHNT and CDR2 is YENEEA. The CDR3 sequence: CASSLGGLAGGPEQFF. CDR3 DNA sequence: TGTGCCAGCAGCTTAGGGGGACTAGCGGGAGGGCCTGAGCAGTTCTTC.

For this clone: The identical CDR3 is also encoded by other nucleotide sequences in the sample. CDR3 nucleotides: TGTGCCAGCTCACCACGCACAGGGGCGCACGAGCAGTACTTC. Translating gives CASSPRTGAHEQYF. J is TRBJ2-7 and V is TRBV18; 7 nucleotides line up with TRBD1. Germline assignment: CDR1 KGHSH and CDR2 LQKENI. The CDR3 consists of 14 residues. The V segment lost 1 base and the J segment 5 bases; nucleotides outside the gene matches: 5.

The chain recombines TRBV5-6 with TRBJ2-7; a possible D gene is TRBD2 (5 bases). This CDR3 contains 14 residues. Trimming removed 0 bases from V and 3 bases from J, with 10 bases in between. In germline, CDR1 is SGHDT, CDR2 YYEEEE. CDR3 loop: CASSLDGVLYEQYF. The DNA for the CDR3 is TGTGCCAGCAGCTTGGACGGGGTTCTCTACGAGCAGTACTTC.

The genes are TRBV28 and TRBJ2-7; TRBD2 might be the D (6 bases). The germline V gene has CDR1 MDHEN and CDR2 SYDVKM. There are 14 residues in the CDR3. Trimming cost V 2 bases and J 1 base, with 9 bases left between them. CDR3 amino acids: CASSLRDSSYEQYF. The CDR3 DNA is TGTGCCAGCAGTTTAAGGGACTCTTCCTACGAGCAGTACTTC.

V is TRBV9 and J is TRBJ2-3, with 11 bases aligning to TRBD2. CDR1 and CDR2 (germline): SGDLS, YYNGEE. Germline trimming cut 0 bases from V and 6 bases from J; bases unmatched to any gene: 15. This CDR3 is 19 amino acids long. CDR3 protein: CASSVVNSGGAFGVDTQYF. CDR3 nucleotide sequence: TGTGCCAGCAGCGTAGTTAATAGCGGGGGGGCCTTCGGGGTTGATACGCAGTATTTT.

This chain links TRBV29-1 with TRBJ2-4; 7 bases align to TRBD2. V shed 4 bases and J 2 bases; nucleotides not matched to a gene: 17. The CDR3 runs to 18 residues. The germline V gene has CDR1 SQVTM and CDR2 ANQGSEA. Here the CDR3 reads CSVVAVLWRERSKNIQYF. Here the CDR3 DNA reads TGCAGCGTTGTGGCCGTTTTGTGGCGGGAGCGCTCCAAAAACATTCAGTACTTC.

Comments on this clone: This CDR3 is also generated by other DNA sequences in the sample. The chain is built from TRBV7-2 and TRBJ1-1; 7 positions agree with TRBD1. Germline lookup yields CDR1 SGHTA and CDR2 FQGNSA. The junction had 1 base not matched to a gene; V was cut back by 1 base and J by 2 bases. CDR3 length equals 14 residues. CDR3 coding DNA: TGTGCCAGCAGCTTAGACAGGGGTAACACTGAAGCTTTCTTT. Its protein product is CASSLDRGNTEAFF. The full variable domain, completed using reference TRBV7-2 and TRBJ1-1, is GAGVSQSPSNKVTEKGKDVELRCDPISGHTALYWYRQSLGQGLEFLIYFQGNSAPDKSGLPSDRFSAERTGGSVSTLTIQRTQQEDSAVYLCASSLDRGNTEAFFGQGTRLTVV.